This TCR beta chain appears in the sequencing data of a study of OX40 agonist ivuxolimab in advanced cancers. Overall study context: Dose-escalation subjects each had hepatocellular carcinoma, melanoma, renal cell or head and neck cancer. Prior therapy, whether anti-PD-1, anti-PD-L1 or anti-CTLA-4, was allowed, and more than 35% had some. General study points: Relative to CD4+, CD8+ T cells held more expanded clones on average. Partly responding patients at 0.1-3.0 mg/kg showed some of the smallest clonal expansion.

Profiling relied on immunoSEQ multiplex PCR, and the TCRdb table lists in-frame clones only, not all of them. The profile shows around 65,000 clones, 80% to 95% of them singletons. Trimming took off 2 bases at V and 2 bases at J, with 7 bases between the two ends. Germline CDR1 reads MNHEY; CDR2 reads SMNVEV (reference sequence). This CDR3 spans 13 amino acids. Points on this clone: Its antigen is unknown.

The sequencing here drew on CD4+ or CD8+ T cells sorted from blood, taken in a trial of the OX40 agonist ivuxolimab. This chain joins TRBV27 and TRBJ2-7; D possibly uses TRBD1 or TRBD2 (5 bases each). The source is an adult with an advanced solid tumor such as melanoma, head and neck, liver or kidney cancer. This CDR3 is CASSLGGPYEQYF. CDR3 bases: TGTGCCAGCAGTTTAGGGGGTCCCTACGAGCAGTACTTC.